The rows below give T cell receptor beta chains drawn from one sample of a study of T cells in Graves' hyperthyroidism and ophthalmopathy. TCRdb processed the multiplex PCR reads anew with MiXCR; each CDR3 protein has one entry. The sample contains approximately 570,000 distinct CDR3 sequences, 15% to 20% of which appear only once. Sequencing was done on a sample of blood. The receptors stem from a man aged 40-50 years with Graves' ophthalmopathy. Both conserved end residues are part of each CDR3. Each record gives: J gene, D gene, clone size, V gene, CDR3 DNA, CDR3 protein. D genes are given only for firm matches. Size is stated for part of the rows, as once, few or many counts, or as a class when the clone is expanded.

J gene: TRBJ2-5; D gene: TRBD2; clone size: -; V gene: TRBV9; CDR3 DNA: TGTGCCAGCAGCGTAGCAGCGGGGAAAGAGACCCAGTACTTC; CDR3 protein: CASSVAAGKETQYF
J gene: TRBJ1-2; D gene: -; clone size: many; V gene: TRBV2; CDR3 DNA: TGTGCCAGCAGTGAACTTAGCAGCTATGGCTACACCTTC; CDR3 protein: CASSELSSYGYTF
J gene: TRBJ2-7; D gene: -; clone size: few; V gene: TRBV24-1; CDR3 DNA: TGTGCCACCAGTGACCTAAGGGGGGCAGGGTTCGTCTACGAGCAGTACTTC; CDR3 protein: CATSDLRGAGFVYEQYF
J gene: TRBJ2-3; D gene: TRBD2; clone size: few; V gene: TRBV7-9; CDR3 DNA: TGTGCCAGCAGCTTATACGGGGGGGCCGATGATACGCAGTATTTT; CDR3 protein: CASSLYGGADDTQYF
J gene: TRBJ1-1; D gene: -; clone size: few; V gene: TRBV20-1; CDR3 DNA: TGCAGTGCTCCCGGGACCAGGAGCACTGAAGCTTTCTTT; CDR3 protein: CSAPGTRSTEAFF
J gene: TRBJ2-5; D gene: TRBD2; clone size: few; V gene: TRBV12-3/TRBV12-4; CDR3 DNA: TGTGCCAGCAGTTTAGGGGGACTATCGCAAGAGACCCAGTACTTC; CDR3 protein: CASSLGGLSQETQYF
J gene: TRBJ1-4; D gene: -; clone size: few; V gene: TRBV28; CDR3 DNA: TGTGCCAGCAAGGCAGGGTCGGGTGAAAAACTGTTTTTT; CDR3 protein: CASKAGSGEKLFF
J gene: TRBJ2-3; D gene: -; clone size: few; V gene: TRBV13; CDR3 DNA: TGTGCCAGCAGCTCGACTGACCCCACAGATACGCAGTATTTT; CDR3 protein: CASSSTDPTDTQYF
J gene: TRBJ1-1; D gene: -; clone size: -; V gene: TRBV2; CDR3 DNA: TGTGCCAGCAGTTCCGCGGGTATCCCTGAAGCTTTCTTT; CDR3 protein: CASSSAGIPEAFF
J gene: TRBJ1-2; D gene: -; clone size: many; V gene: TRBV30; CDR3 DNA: TGTGCCTGGAGTGTACTTAACTATGGCTACACCTTC; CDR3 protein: CAWSVLNYGYTF
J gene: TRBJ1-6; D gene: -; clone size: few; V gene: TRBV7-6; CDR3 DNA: TGTGCCAGCAGCTGGGAGCGGCAGGGGAATTCACCCCTCCACTTT; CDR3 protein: CASSWERQGNSPLHF
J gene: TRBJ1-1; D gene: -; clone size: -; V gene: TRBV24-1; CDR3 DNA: TGTGCCACCAGTGATCGACAGGCCGAGGGGAACACTGAAGCTTTCTTT; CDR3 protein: CATSDRQAEGNTEAFF
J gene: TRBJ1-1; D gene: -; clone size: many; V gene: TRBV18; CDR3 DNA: TGTGCCAGCTCACCCATGTTAGGGGAGGCTGAAGCTTTCTTT; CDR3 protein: CASSPMLGEAEAFF
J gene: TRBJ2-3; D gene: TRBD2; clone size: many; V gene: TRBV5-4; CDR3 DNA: TGTGCCAGCAGCCCCCTAGCGGGGGGGGCCACAGATACGCAGTATTTT; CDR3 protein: CASSPLAGGATDTQYF
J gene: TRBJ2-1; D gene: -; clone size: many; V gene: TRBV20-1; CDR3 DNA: TGCAGTGCCCCCGGGACGCAGGGAAACAATGAGCAGTTCTTC; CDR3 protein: CSAPGTQGNNEQFF
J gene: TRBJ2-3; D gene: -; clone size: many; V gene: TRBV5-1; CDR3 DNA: TGCGCCAGCAGCGAGCTGGGTACTAGCACAGATACGCAGTATTTT; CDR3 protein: CASSELGTSTDTQYF
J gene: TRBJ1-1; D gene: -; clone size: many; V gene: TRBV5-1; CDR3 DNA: TGCGCCAGCAGCTTGGAGGGGAACCCGGGGAATACTGAAGCTTTCTTT; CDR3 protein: CASSLEGNPGNTEAFF
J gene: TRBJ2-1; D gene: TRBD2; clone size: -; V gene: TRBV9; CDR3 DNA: TGTGCCAGCGGGCAACTAGCGCGGAAGAACAATGAGCAGTTCTTC; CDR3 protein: CASGQLARKNNEQFF
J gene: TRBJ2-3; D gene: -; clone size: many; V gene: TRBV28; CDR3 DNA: TGTGCCAGCAGGTCAACAGATACGCAGTATTTT; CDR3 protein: CASRSTDTQYF
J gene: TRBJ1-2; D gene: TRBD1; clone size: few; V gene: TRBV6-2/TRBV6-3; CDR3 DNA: TGTGCCAGCAGTTACCGGGACAGGGGGTATAGTGGCTATGGCTACACCTTC; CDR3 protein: CASSYRDRGYSGYGYTF
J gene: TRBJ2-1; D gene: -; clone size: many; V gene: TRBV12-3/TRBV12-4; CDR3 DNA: TGTGCCAGCAGTTTAAGGCCAGGGGAGGCCAATGAGCAGTTCTTC; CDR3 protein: CASSLRPGEANEQFF
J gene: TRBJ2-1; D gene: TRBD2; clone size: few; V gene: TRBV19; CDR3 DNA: TGTGCCAGTAGTTCAAACCGACTAGCGGACCTCTACAATGAGCAGTTCTTC; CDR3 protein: CASSSNRLADLYNEQFF
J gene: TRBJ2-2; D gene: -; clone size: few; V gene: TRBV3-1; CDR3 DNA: TGTGCCAGCAGACTGCAGAGCACCGGGGAGCTGTTTTTT; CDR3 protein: CASRLQSTGELFF
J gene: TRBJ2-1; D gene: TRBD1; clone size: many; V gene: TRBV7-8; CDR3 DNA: TGTGCCAGCAGTTTCCGGGACAGGGGGTACAATGAGCAGTTCTTC; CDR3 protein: CASSFRDRGYNEQFF
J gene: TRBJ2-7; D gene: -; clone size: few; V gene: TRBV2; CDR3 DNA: TGTGCCAGCCGTAGCGAGATCTACGAGCAGTACTTC; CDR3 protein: CASRSEIYEQYF
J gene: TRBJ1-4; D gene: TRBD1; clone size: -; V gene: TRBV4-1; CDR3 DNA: TGCGCCAGCAGCCGCCCGGACAGGGGGGTGCCTAATGAAAAACTGTTTTTT; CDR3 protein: CASSRPDRGVPNEKLFF
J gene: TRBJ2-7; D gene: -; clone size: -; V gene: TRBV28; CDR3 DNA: TGTGCCAGCAAATCCCAAGTTCTGAGAGAGCAGTACTTC; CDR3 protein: CASKSQVLREQYF
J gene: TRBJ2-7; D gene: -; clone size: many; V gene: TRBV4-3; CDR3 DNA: TGCGCCAGCAGCCAAGATGCAGCGGGTTTCTACGAGCAGTACTTC; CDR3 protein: CASSQDAAGFYEQYF
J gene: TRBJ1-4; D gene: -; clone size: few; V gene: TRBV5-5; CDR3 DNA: TGTGCCAGCAGCTTGTGGTTCGTCCATAATGAAAAACTGTTTTTT; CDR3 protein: CASSLWFVHNEKLFF
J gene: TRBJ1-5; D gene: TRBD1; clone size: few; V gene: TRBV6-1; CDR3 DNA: TGTGCCAGCGCCCCCCAGACAGGGAATCAGCCCCAGCATTTT; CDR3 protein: CASAPQTGNQPQHF
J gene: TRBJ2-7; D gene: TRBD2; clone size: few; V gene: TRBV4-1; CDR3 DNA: TGCGCCAGCAGCCAAGACCTAGCGGGGGGCCCAACCTACGAGCAGTACTTC; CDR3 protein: CASSQDLAGGPTYEQYF
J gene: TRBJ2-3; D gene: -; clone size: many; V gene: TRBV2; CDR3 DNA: TGTGCCAGCAGTGACCTGGGGACTAGCACAGATACGCAGTATTTT; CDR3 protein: CASSDLGTSTDTQYF
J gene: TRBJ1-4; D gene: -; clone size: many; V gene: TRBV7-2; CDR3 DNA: TGTGCCAGCAGCTCGGAGGGAAAACTGTTTTTT; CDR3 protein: CASSSEGKLFF
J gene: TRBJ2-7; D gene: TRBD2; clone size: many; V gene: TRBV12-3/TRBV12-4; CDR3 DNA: TGTGCCAGCAGTTGGGGGACTAGCGGAGGGGGTGAGCACGAGCAGTACTTC; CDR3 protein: CASSWGTSGGGEHEQYF
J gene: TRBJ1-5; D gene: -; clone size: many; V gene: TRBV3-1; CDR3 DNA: TGTGCCAGCAGCCACGGGTCTCACAATCAGCCCCAGCATTTT; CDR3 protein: CASSHGSHNQPQHF
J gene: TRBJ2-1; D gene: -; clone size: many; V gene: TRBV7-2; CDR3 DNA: TGTGCCAGCAGCTTAGGCATGAGGGACGGGAAAAATGAGCAGTTCTTC; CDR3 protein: CASSLGMRDGKNEQFF
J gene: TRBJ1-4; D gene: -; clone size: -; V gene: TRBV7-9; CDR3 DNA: TGTGCCAGCAGCTTAAGTGAAAAACTGTTTTTT; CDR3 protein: CASSLSEKLFF